The 18 T cell receptor beta chains reported below all come from one sample, sequenced in a study of cytomegalovirus exposure and HLA in healthy donors (dated by TCRdb to the late 2010s). Preparation of the library involved the immunoSEQ multiplex PCR assay. For the multiplex PCR, a mixture combining 60 forward primers for TCR Vbeta segments and 13 reverse primers for TCR Jbeta segments was used. TCRdb mirrors the immuneACCESS table, restricted to in-frame sequences. Some clones are absent from its copies; in checked studies, under half trace to an unresolved V gene, and the reason for the others is unknown. The sample includes about 150,000 clones, with 70% observed a single time. The ten top clones hold about 2.2% of the sample. Sequencing input: PBMCs. These receptors were collected from a woman aged 60 to 75 in good health and CMV-seropositive.

The chain uses TRBV6-1 and TRBJ1-1; D remains unclear. V was shortened by 3 bases and J by 5 bases, with 10 bases between the two germline ends. CDR1 and CDR2 (germline): MNHNS, SASEGT. The CDR3 contains 13 residues. The CDR3 here is CASSDPKFTEAFF. The CDR3 DNA reads TGTGCCAGCAGTGATCCCAAATTTACTGAAGCTTTCTTT.

The gene calls are TRBV6-5 and TRBJ1-1, with D possibly matching TRBD1 (6 bases). The germline V gene encodes CDR1 MNHEY and CDR2 SVGAGI. V lost 3 bases, J lost 1 base, and 9 bases lay in between. The CDR3 has 14 residues. The CDR3 protein is CASSYTGSNTEAFF. The CDR3 nucleotides are TGTGCCAGCAGTTATACAGGGTCGAACACTGAAGCTTTCTTT.

The gene calls are TRBV29-1 and TRBJ2-5, with no clear D. The CDR3 consists of 12 residues. Germline V gene lookup returns CDR1 SQVTM and CDR2 ANQGSEA. V lost 2 bases and J 2 bases, leaving 6 bases between the germline ends. The CDR3, as DNA: TGCAGCGTTGAACAGTCACAAGAGACCCAGTACTTC. Its protein is CSVEQSQETQYF.

This clone was picked up a small number of times. The genes are TRBV7-2 and TRBJ1-2, with D possibly TRBD1 on 5 matching bases. This CDR3 spans 13 amino acids. The germline gives CDR1 SGHTA, CDR2 FQGNSA. Trimming stripped 1 base from V and 8 bases from J, with 11 bases between. The CDR3 reads CASSLDDRGGYTF. The CDR3 nucleotides are TGTGCCAGCAGCTTAGATGATCGGGGGGGCTACACCTTC. The whole variable domain, filled in from reference TRBV7-2 and TRBJ1-2, reads GAGVSQSPSNKVTEKGKDVELRCDPISGHTALYWYRQSLGQGLEFLIYFQGNSAPDKSGLPSDRFSAERTGGSVSTLTIQRTQQEDSAVYLCASSLDDRGGYTFGSGTRLTVV.

The chain joins TRBV28 to TRBJ2-4, with D possibly TRBD1 on 6 matching bases. V was shortened by 5 bases and J by 0 bases, with 14 bases between the two germline ends. CDR1 MDHEN and CDR2 SYDVKM come from the germline V gene. This CDR3 spans 16 amino acids. The DNA for the CDR3 is TGTGCCAGCAGTCTCGAGGGGGTACTAGCCAAAAACATTCAGTACTTC. Residues: CASSLEGVLAKNIQYF.

The V call is TRBV9, the J call TRBJ2-1; D is perhaps TRBD2 (6 bases). Germline V gives CDR1 SGDLS, CDR2 YYNGEE. The CDR3 consists of 14 residues. Trimming left V 3 bases short and J 4 bases short, with 11 bases between. The CDR3 is CASSGGTFYNEQFF. The CDR3 nucleotides are TGTGCCAGCAGCGGAGGGACTTTTTACAATGAGCAGTTCTTC.

This clone turned up a few times. The chain is built from TRBV5-6 and TRBJ1-2; 9 bases match TRBD1. V shed 7 bases, J shed 2 bases, and the junction held 3 bases outside the gene matches. The CDR3 totals 13 residues. CDR1 and CDR2 from the germline V gene are SGHDT and YYEEEE. Here the CDR3 reads CASLGQGNYGYTF. In DNA form, the CDR3 reads TGTGCCAGCTTGGGACAGGGAAACTATGGCTACACCTTC.

This clone was seen only a few times. The chain carries TRBV19 and TRBJ1-2; 9 bases are a match to TRBD1. The J segment lost 7 bases and the V segment lost 10 bases, leaving 16 bases of the junction unmatched. Per the germline V gene, CDR1 is LNHDA and CDR2 is SQIVND (reference sequence). This CDR3 contains 15 residues. CDR3 sequence (DNA): TGTGCCATCTACCAACCGGGACAGGGAGGTTCTGGCTACACCTTC. Encoded protein: CAIYQPGQGGSGYTF.

The chain is built from TRBV6-5 and TRBJ2-7; 8 nucleotides match TRBD1. J gave up 3 bases and V 5 bases, and 9 bases lay outside the gene matches. Per germline, CDR1 MNHEY and CDR2 SVGAGI. The CDR3 has 15 residues. The CDR3 DNA is TGTGCCAGCAGTCAACGGACAGGGCCTATCTACGAGCAGTACTTC. Protein product: CASSQRTGPIYEQYF.

This clone has only a few counts. V usage is TRBV28 and J usage is TRBJ2-7, with 7 nucleotides matching TRBD1. V dropped 7 bases and J dropped 5; count of bases not matched to a gene: 11. Germline V gene sequence: CDR1 MDHEN, CDR2 SYDVKM. The CDR3 consists of 14 residues. The CDR3 sequence is CASNTIGGRDEQYF. DNA of the CDR3: TGTGCCAGCAATACAATAGGGGGCAGGGACGAGCAGTACTTC.

V and J are TRBV19 and TRBJ1-2; the D is unclear. In germline, CDR1 is LNHDA, CDR2 SQIVND (reference sequence). The CDR3 spans 13 residues. The V and J ends lost 3 bases and 8 bases respectively, with 13 bases between them. The CDR3 sequence: CASSMEGRRGYTF. The CDR3 DNA follows: TGTGCCAGTAGTATGGAGGGCAGGCGCGGCTACACCTTC.

This clone occurred once. The V call is TRBV10-3, the J call TRBJ2-2, with 9 bases lining up with TRBD1. Trimming removed 10 bases from V and 2 bases from J; junction bases left unmatched: 5. Per the germline V gene, CDR1 is ENHRY and CDR2 is SYGVKD. CDR3 size: 14 residues. The CDR3 loop is CATQGQGNTGELFF. DNA of the CDR3: TGTGCCACCCAGGGACAGGGCAACACCGGGGAGCTGTTTTTT.

The V call is TRBV27, the J call TRBJ1-4, with TRBD1 identical over 8 bases. Germline V CDR1 and CDR2: MNHEY, SMNVEV (reference sequence). With 5 bases clipped from V and 8 bases from J, the junction kept 10 bases outside the gene matches. The CDR3 extends over 15 amino acids. CDR3 amino acids: CASSPGTGVFEKLFF. In nucleotides, the CDR3 is TGTGCCAGCAGTCCCGGGACAGGTGTTTTCGAAAAACTGTTTTTT.

The genes are TRBV6-1 and TRBJ2-7; 7 bases are shared with TRBD2. Trimming removed 7 bases from V and 3 bases from J; junction bases left unmatched: 12. Germline V gene sequence: CDR1 MNHNS, CDR2 SASEGT. The CDR3 totals 15 residues. The CDR3 reads CASISRGSSRYEQYF. The CDR3, as DNA: TGTGCCAGCATTTCCCGCGGGAGCTCCCGCTACGAGCAGTACTTC.

The chain joins TRBV9 to TRBJ1-2, with 9 bases lining up with TRBD1. The CDR3 is made up of 16 amino acids. V lost 3 bases to trimming and J lost 3 bases; unmatched junction nucleotides: 9. Per the germline V gene, CDR1 is SGDLS and CDR2 is YYNGEE. The CDR3 nucleotides are TGTGCCAGCAGCGAGGGGACAGGGATCCAGGACTATGGCTACACCTTC. It is translated as CASSEGTGIQDYGYTF.

The chain is built from TRBV27 and TRBJ1-5; D may be TRBD1 (6 bases). Germline V lookup: CDR1 MNHEY, CDR2 SMNVEV (reference sequence). The CDR3 is made up of 16 amino acids. Trimming left V 6 bases short and J 2 bases short, with 17 bases between. In DNA form, the CDR3 reads TGTGCCAGCAGGCTTCGGGGGGGCGTAGGCAATCAGCCCCAGCATTTT. It yields the protein CASRLRGGVGNQPQHF.

The genes are TRBV6-1 and TRBJ1-3; D not resolved. The V end lost 1 base, the J end lost 4 bases, and 5 bases lay between the germline ends. Germline CDR1 MNHNS, CDR2 SASEGT. CDR3 length equals 13 residues. Here the CDR3 reads CASSEDQGNTIYF. The CDR3 DNA sequence: TGTGCCAGCAGTGAAGACCAGGGAAACACCATATATTTT.

The genes are TRBV30 and TRBJ1-2; D is undetermined. The CDR3 sequence is 13 residues long. CDR1 GTSNPN and CDR2 SVGIG come from the germline V gene (reference sequence). Trimming stripped 0 bases from V and 2 bases from J, with 7 bases between. Here the CDR3 reads CAWSVTGNYGYTF. CDR3 nucleotides: TGTGCCTGGAGTGTTACGGGAAACTATGGCTACACCTTC.